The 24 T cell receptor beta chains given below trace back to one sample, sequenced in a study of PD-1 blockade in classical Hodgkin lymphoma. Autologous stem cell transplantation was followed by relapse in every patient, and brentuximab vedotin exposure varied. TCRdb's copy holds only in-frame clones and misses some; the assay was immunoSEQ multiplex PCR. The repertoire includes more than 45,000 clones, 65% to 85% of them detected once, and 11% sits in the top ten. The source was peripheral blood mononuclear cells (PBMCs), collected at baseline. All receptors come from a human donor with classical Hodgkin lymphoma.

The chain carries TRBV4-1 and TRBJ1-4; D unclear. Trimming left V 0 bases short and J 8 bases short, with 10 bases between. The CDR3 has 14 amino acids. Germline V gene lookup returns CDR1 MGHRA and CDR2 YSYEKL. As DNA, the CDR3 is TGCGCCAGCAGCCAAGAGTGGGCTAGGGAAAAACTGTTTTTT. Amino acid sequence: CASSQEWAREKLFF.

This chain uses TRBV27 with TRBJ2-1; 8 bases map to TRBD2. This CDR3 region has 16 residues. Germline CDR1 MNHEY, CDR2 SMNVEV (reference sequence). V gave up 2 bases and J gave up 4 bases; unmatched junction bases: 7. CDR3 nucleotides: TGTGCCAGCAGTTTAGGATGGCTAGCGGGTTACAATGAGCAGTTCTTC. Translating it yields CASSLGWLAGYNEQFF.

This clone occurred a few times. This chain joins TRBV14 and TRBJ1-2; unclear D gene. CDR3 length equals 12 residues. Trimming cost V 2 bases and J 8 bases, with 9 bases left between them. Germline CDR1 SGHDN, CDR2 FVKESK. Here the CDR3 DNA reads TGTGCCAGCAGCCAACTCAACCTCGGCTACACCTTC. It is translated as CASSQLNLGYTF.

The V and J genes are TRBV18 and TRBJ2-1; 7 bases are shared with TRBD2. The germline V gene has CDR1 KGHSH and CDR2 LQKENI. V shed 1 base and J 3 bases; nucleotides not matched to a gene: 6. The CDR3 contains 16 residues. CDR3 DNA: TGTGCCAGCTCACCACGGCGCGGGAGAGGCTACAATGAGCAGTTCTTC. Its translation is CASSPRRGRGYNEQFF.

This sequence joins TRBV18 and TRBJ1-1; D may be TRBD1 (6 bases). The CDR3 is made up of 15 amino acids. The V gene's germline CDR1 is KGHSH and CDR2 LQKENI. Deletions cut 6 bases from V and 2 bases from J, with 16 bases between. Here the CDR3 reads CASSSSPGENTEAFF. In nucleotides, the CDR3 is TGTGCCAGCTCTTCCAGTCCAGGGGAAAACACTGAAGCTTTCTTT.

The CDR3 sequence is CASRGWRLNEKLFF. As DNA, the CDR3 is TGTGCCAGCAGGGGGTGGCGGCTCAATGAAAAACTGTTTTTT. The chain carries TRBV6-4 and TRBJ1-4, with D hard to call. Trimming stripped 6 bases from V and 5 bases from J, with 13 bases between. The CDR3 length is 14 residues. Germline assignment: CDR1 MRHNA and CDR2 SNTAGT.

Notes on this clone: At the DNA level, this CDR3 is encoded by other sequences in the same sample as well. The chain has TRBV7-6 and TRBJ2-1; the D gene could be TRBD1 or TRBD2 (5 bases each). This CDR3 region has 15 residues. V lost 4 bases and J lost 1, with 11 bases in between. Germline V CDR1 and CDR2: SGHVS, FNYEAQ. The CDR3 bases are TGTGCCAGCAGCTCCTCCGGGACGTCCTACAATGAGCAGTTCTTC. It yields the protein CASSSSGTSYNEQFF.

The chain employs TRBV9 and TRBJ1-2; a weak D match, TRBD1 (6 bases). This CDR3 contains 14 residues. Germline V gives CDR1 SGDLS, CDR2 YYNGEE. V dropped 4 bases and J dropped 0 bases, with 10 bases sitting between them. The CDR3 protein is CASSQGSSNYGYTF. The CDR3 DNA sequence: TGTGCCAGCAGCCAGGGGTCCTCTAACTATGGCTACACCTTC.

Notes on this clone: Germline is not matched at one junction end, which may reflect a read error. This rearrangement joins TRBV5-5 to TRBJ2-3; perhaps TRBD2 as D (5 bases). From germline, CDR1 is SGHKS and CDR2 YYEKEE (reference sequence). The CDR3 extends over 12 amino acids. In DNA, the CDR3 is TGTGCCAGCAGCTTGGAGCTAGCCCGCGGTTTCTTT. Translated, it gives CASSLELARGFF.

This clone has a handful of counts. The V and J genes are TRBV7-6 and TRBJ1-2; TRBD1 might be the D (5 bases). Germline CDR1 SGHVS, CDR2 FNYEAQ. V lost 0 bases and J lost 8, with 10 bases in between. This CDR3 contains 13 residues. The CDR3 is CASSLAGRDGYTF. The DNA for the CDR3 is TGTGCCAGCAGCTTAGCAGGCAGGGACGGCTACACCTTC.

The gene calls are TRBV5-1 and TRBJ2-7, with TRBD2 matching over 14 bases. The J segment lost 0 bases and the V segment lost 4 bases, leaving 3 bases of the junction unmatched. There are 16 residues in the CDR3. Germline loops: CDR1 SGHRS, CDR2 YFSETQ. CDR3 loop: CASSIGTSGSSYEQYF. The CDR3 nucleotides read TGCGCCAGCAGCATAGGGACTAGCGGGAGCTCCTACGAGCAGTACTTC. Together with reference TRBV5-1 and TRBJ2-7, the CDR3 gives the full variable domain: KAGVTQTPRYLIKTRGQQVTLSCSPISGHRSVSWYQQTPGQGLQFLFEYFSETQRNKGNFPGRFSGRQFSNSRSEMNVSTLELGDSALYLCASSIGTSGSSYEQYFGPGTRLTVT.

The CDR3 reads CASSILTGDTEAFF. CDR3 DNA: TGTGCCAGCAGCATATTGACAGGGGACACTGAAGCTTTCTTT. The J gene is TRBJ1-1, the V gene TRBV16; 8 positions agree with TRBD1. From germline, CDR1 is KGHSY and CDR2 FQNENV. The CDR3 runs to 14 residues. Unmatched junction bases numbered 5, after V lost 5 bases and J lost 3 bases.

The CDR3 nucleotides are TGTGCCAGCAGTGAAATGGGACAGCTCCAAGAGACCCAGTACTTC. This gives the protein CASSEMGQLQETQYF. This chain links TRBV25-1 with TRBJ2-5; 7 bases are shared with TRBD1. There are 15 residues in the CDR3. With 2 bases clipped from V and 1 base from J, the junction kept 4 bases outside the gene matches. Looked up from germline, CDR1 is MGHDK and CDR2 is SYGVNS.

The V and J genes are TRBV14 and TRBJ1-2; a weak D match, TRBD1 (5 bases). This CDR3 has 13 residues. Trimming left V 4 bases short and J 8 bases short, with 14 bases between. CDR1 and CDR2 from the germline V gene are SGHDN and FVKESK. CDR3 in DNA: TGTGCCAGCAGCCCGGGGGGGTTTTTGGGCTACACCTTC. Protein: CASSPGGFLGYTF.

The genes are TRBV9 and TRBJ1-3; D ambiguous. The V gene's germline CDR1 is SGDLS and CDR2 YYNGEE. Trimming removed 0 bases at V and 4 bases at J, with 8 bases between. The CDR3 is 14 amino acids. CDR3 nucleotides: TGTGCCAGCAGCGTAGACCCGGAGGGAAACACCATATATTTT. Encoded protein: CASSVDPEGNTIYF.

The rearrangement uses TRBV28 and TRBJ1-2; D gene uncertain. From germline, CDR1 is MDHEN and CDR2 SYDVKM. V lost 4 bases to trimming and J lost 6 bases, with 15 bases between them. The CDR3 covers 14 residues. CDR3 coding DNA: TGTGCCAGCAGTTCGGTAGGTCGAATTGATGGCTACACCTTC. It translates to CASSSVGRIDGYTF.

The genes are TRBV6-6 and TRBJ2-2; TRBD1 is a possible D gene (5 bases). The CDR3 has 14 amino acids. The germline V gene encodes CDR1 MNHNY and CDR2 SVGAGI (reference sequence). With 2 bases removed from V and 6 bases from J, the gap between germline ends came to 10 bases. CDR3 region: CASSYGEGAGELFF. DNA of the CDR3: TGTGCCAGCAGTTACGGAGAAGGGGCCGGGGAGCTGTTTTTT.

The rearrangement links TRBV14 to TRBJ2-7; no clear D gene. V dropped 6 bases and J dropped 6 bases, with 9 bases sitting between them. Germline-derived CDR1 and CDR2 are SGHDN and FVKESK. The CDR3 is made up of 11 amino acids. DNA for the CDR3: TGTGCCAGCAGTTTTCAGGTCGAGCAGTACTTC. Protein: CASSFQVEQYF.

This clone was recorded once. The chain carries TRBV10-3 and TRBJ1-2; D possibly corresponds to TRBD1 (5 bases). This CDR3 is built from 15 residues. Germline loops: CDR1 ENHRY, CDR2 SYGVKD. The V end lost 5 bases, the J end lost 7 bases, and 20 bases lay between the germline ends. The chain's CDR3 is CAISTPGTAVPGYTF. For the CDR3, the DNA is TGTGCCATCAGTACTCCCGGGACGGCCGTCCCTGGCTACACCTTC.

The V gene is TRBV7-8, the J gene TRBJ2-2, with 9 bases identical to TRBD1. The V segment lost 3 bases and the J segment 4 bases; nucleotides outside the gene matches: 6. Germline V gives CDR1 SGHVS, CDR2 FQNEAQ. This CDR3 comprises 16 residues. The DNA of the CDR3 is TGTGCCAGCAGCTTGGGACAGGGTCAAAGCACCGGGGAGCTGTTTTTT. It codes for CASSLGQGQSTGELFF.

CDR3 DNA sequence: TGTGCCAGCAGTTACCCGGGCGGAGGGTGGGCTTTCTTT. This translates into CASSYPGGGWAFF. This chain connects TRBV6-5 to TRBJ1-1; D is ambiguous. The germline V gene encodes CDR1 MNHEY and CDR2 SVGAGI. V was clipped by 2 bases and J by 11 bases, with 15 bases between them. This CDR3 spans 13 amino acids.

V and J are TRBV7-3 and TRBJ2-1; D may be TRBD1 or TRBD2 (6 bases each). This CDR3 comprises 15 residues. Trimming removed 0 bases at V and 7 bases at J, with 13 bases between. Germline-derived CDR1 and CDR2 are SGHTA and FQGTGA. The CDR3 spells CASSLTSGGGNEQFF. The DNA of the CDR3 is TGTGCCAGCAGCTTAACTAGCGGAGGGGGGAATGAGCAGTTCTTC. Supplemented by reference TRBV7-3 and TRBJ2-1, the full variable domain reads GAGVSQTPSNKVTEKGKYVELRCDPISGHTALYWYRQSLGQGPEFLIYFQGTGAADDSGLPNDRFFAVRPEGSVSTLKIQRTERGDSAVYLCASSLTSGGGNEQFFGPGTRLTVL.

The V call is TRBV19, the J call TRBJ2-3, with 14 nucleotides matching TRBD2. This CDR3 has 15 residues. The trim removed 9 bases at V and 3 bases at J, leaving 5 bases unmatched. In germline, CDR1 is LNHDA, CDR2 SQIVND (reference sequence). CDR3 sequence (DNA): TGTGCCAGCCCGAGACTAGCGGGAGGGACAGATACGCAGTATTTT. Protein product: CASPRLAGGTDTQYF.

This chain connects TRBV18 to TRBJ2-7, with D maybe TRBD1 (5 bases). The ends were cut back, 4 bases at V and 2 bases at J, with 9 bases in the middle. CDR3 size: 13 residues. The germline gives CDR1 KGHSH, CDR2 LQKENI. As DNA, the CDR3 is TGTGCCAGCTCACTACAAGGGGCCTACGAGCAGTACTTC. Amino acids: CASSLQGAYEQYF.